This TCR beta chain was retrieved from a study of low-dose radiotherapy and immunotherapy resistance in tumors. V was clipped by 5 bases and J by 2 bases, with 4 bases between them. This CDR3 is 11 amino acids long. Germline loops: CDR1 MDHEN, CDR2 SYDVKM. Alpha and beta chains were covered, as first-strand cDNA relied on TRAV- and TRBV-specific primers. TCRs were amplified for approximately 21 PCR cycles with a constant-region primer and V-primer adapter. mRNA, after isolation, was amplified by in vitro transcription. TCRdb used MiXCR to reprocess the reads, holding one entry per CDR3 protein. The repertoire consists of roughly 19,000 distinct CDR3 sequences, with approximately 74% occurring once and the leading ten covering over 9.5%. Ipilimumab, nivolumab, aspirin, low-dose cyclophosphamide and low-dose radiotherapy were administered to donors. Enrollment required an advanced solid tumor negative for tumor-infiltrating lymphocytes.

The sequence derives from a human donor with advanced metastatic prostate, ovarian, gallbladder or colorectal cancer (not recorded which). This table probably holds off-target reads from a library built for another chain. The V call is TRBV28, the J call TRBJ2-7, with unresolved D. The CDR3 here is CASSTTYEQYF. The CDR3 DNA reads as TGTGCCAGCAGTACGACCTACGAGCAGTACTTC.